The clone carrying this T cell receptor (beta chain) appeared a single time. The target antigen is unknown. The sample comes from a study of T cells in Graves' hyperthyroidism and ophthalmopathy. Notes on the study in general: Blood also held most thyroid clonotypes expanded beyond 0.001.

RNA transcripts provided the source from which TCR beta CDR3 regions were amplified. A set of HTBI primers served as the primers for a first-round RT-PCR of the TCR CDR3. Each CDR3 protein is one row after TCRdb ran MiXCR on the multiplex PCR reads. Of about 280,000 distinct CDR3 sequences in the sample, less than 30% were seen once. The study excluded patients with uncontrolled infection, other autoimmune disease, pregnancy or lactation. This TCR was sampled from a man between 35 and 55 years old with Graves' hyperthyroidism that later progressed to Graves' ophthalmopathy. The source material was blood.

CDR3 protein: CSVEVGGGETQYF. CDR3 coding DNA: TGCAGCGTTGAAGTAGGTGGTGGGGAGACCCAGTACTTC. This chain links TRBV29-1 with TRBJ2-5; D not certain. Germline loops: CDR1 SQVTM, CDR2 ANQGSEA. The CDR3 length is 13 residues. Trimming pared 1 base from V and 5 bases from J, leaving 11 bases between.